Each of the 18 T cell receptor beta chains below was sequenced from the same sample in a study of OX40 agonist ivuxolimab in advanced cancers. Sequencing was performed with immunoSEQ multiplex PCR; in TCRdb, only in-frame clones are kept and a portion is missing. The sample consists of under 100,000 clones, about 88% of them appearing once. The starting material was CD4+ or CD8+ T cells sorted from blood, obtained in a trial of the OX40 agonist ivuxolimab. Source of these receptors: an adult with an advanced solid tumor such as melanoma, head and neck, liver or kidney cancer.

The rearrangement uses TRBV15 and TRBJ2-1; 15 nucleotides agree with TRBD2. The CDR3 has 16 residues. Trimming took 1 base from V and 7 from J; bases not matched to a gene: 2. Germline values: CDR1 LNHNV, CDR2 YYDKDF (reference sequence). The CDR3 loop reads CATSRGTSGGGNEQFF. CDR3 coding DNA: TGTGCCACCAGCAGAGGGACTAGCGGGGGGGGGAATGAGCAGTTCTTC.

The chain uses TRBV6-5 and TRBJ2-7; TRBD1 matches 9 bases. The J segment lost 5 bases and the V segment lost 6 bases, leaving 11 bases of the junction unmatched. This CDR3 comprises 15 residues. Per germline, CDR1 MNHEY and CDR2 SVGAGI. CDR3 nucleotide sequence: TGTGCCAGCAGCCCTCACCGGGACAGGGACCACGAGCAGTACTTC. The encoded protein is CASSPHRDRDHEQYF.

Concerning this clone: In the same sample, other DNA sequences code for this CDR3. The rearrangement uses TRBV9 and TRBJ1-1, with TRBD1 as a possible D gene (6 bases). Deletions cut 3 bases from V and 5 bases from J, with 8 bases between. Per germline, CDR1 SGDLS and CDR2 YYNGEE. This CDR3 has 12 residues. This chain's CDR3 is CASSGGGTEAFF. The CDR3 nucleotides are TGTGCCAGCAGCGGAGGGGGAACTGAAGCTTTCTTT.

This clone was seen just once. The chain is built from TRBV27 and TRBJ2-7; 8 bases match TRBD1. Germline lookup yields CDR1 MNHEY and CDR2 SMNVEV (reference sequence). J was trimmed by 3 bases and V by 5 bases; bases with no gene match: 9. The CDR3 extends over 15 amino acids. The CDR3: CASSLGLTGGYEQYF. CDR3 in DNA: TGTGCCAGCAGTCTAGGCCTCACAGGGGGCTACGAGCAGTACTTC.

This clone was detected a few times. The chain combines TRBV29-1 with TRBJ1-2; 7 nucleotides line up with TRBD1. The CDR3 consists of 13 residues. The V gene end was trimmed by 6 bases and the J gene end by 1 base; junction bases not matched to a gene: 5. The germline V gene has CDR1 SQVTM and CDR2 ANQGSEA. DNA for the CDR3: TGCAGCGTCACAACAGGGGTTAACTATGGCTACACCTTC. Amino acids: CSVTTGVNYGYTF.

The rearrangement joins TRBV9 to TRBJ2-7, with D perhaps matching TRBD1 or TRBD2 (6 bases each). CDR1 is SGDLS and CDR2 is YYNGEE in the germline V gene. V lost 4 bases and J 3 bases, leaving 17 bases between the germline ends. There are 15 residues in the CDR3. CDR3 loop: CASSINPGGDYEQYF. In DNA, the CDR3 is TGTGCCAGCAGCATAAACCCCGGGGGCGACTACGAGCAGTACTTC.

The chain links TRBV5-1 to TRBJ2-1; 7 bases agree with TRBD1. Germline assignment: CDR1 SGHRS and CDR2 YFSETQ. The CDR3 is 15 amino acids. V trimming: 4 bases; J trimming: 6 bases; junction bases outside the gene matches: 10. CDR3 DNA: TGCGCCAGCAGCAGACGGACAGGTGGGGTCAATGAGCAGTTCTTC. Its protein is CASSRRTGGVNEQFF.

The rearrangement links TRBV6-1 to TRBJ1-5; the D is unclear. The CDR3 is made up of 15 amino acids. Per the germline V gene, CDR1 is MNHNS and CDR2 is SASEGT. V shed 1 base and J shed 1 base, with 8 bases lying between them. The CDR3 DNA reads TGTGCCAGCAGTGAAGGCCCGGACAGCAATCAGCCCCAGCATTTT. This translates into CASSEGPDSNQPQHF.

The chain is built from TRBV7-9 and TRBJ1-5; no clear D gene. The CDR3 consists of 15 residues. V was trimmed by 3 bases and J by 0 bases, leaving 9 bases between them. Germline V gives CDR1 SEHNR, CDR2 FQNEAQ (reference sequence). DNA of the CDR3: TGTGCCAGCAGCTTGGACGGCATTAGCAATCAGCCCCAGCATTTT. Amino acids: CASSLDGISNQPQHF.

Written as DNA, the CDR3 is TGCGCCAGCAGCTGGGTGGGACAGGGGAACGGTGAGCAGTTCTTC. Protein product: CASSWVGQGNGEQFF. J is TRBJ2-1 and V is TRBV5-1, with 10 bases aligning to TRBD1. This CDR3 comprises 15 residues. J gave up 9 bases and V 3 bases, and 9 bases lay outside the gene matches. Germline CDR1 is SGHRS and CDR2 is YFSETQ.

This sequence joins TRBV6-5 and TRBJ1-6; possibly TRBD1 for D (6 bases). Between the trimmed V and J ends, which lost 5 bases and 13 bases, there was a span of 12 bases. This CDR3 contains 12 residues. CDR1 and CDR2 from the germline V gene are MNHEY and SVGAGI. The CDR3 reads CASSKGVSPLHF. CDR3 coding DNA: TGTGCCAGCAGTAAGGGGGTGTCGCCCCTCCACTTT.

This clone was observed a few times. The gene calls are TRBV5-1 and TRBJ1-1, with 8 bases aligning to TRBD1. The germline CDR1 and CDR2 sequences are SGHRS and YFSETQ. Germline trimming cut 2 bases from V and 4 bases from J; bases unmatched to any gene: 4. CDR3 size: 14 residues. In DNA form, the CDR3 reads TGCGCCAGCAGCTTCGACAGGGGAGGCACTGAAGCTTTCTTT. Translation: CASSFDRGGTEAFF.

The V call is TRBV15, the J call TRBJ2-1; tentative D call: TRBD2 (5 bases). V gave up 5 bases and J gave up 6 bases, with 17 bases separating them. CDR1 and CDR2 from the germline V gene are LNHNV and YYDKDF (reference sequence). The CDR3 has 15 residues. Here the CDR3 DNA reads TGTGCCACCAGCCCCCTCCCCACTCGGGGCAATGAGCAGTTCTTC. Translated, it gives CATSPLPTRGNEQFF. Based on the CDR3 plus reference TRBV15 and TRBJ2-1, the full variable domain is DAMVIQNPRYQVTQFGKPVTLSCSQTLNHNVMYWYQQKSSQAPKLLFHYYDKDFNNEADTPDNFQSRRPNTSFCFLDIRSPGLGDTAMYLCATSPLPTRGNEQFFGPGTRLTVL.

This clone was seen a single time. This chain links TRBV5-4 with TRBJ2-3; 8 bases match TRBD2. Germline CDR1 reads SGHNT; CDR2 reads YYREEE (reference sequence). The CDR3 is 17 residues long. Losses at the gene ends were 4 bases for V and 2 bases for J; bases not matched to a gene: 12. For the CDR3, the DNA is TGTGCCAGCAGCAGGGCAGGTCAAGCGGGAGACACAGATACGCAGTATTTT. As protein: CASSRAGQAGDTDTQYF.

The chain carries TRBV30 and TRBJ2-6, with 9 bases lining up with TRBD1. CDR3 length: 16 amino acids. Germline values: CDR1 GTSNPN, CDR2 SVGIG (reference sequence). V was clipped by 3 bases and J by 2 bases; unmatched bases: 5. This chain's CDR3 is CAWRRTGVTGANVLTF. The DNA of the CDR3 is TGTGCCTGGAGAAGGACAGGGGTGACTGGGGCCAACGTCCTGACTTTC.

The genes are TRBV19 and TRBJ2-7, with D possibly being TRBD1 (6 bases). This CDR3 is built from 13 residues. Trimming removed 4 bases at V and 6 bases at J, with 13 bases between. Germline CDR1 is LNHDA and CDR2 is SQIVND (reference sequence). The chain's CDR3 is CASSTGARVEQYF. CDR3 sequence (DNA): TGTGCCAGTAGTACAGGGGCCCGCGTCGAGCAGTACTTC.

The J gene is TRBJ2-3, the V gene TRBV7-6; unclear D gene. Germline V gene sequence: CDR1 SGHVS, CDR2 FNYEAQ. V gave up 1 base and J gave up 7 bases, with 9 bases separating them. This CDR3 is 13 amino acids long. The CDR3 loop is CASSLETQHTQYF. CDR3 nucleotides: TGTGCCAGCAGCTTAGAGACCCAACATACGCAGTATTTT.

The chain combines TRBV30 with TRBJ1-2; D is uncertain. This CDR3 region has 15 residues. Trimming cost V 4 bases and J 4 bases, with 19 bases left between them. Germline V CDR1 and CDR2: GTSNPN, SVGIG (reference sequence). The DNA of the CDR3 is TGTGCCTGGATTCCCAACCTAGCGAAGATCTATGGCTACACCTTC. Residues: CAWIPNLAKIYGYTF.